Below are 24 T cell receptor beta chains sequenced from a single sample in a study of blood T cell repertoires in COVID-19. Clones were sequenced by immunoSEQ multiplex PCR, and TCRdb holds only the in-frame ones, with some missing. The sample lists around 280,000 clones; more than 75% were seen once. Material for sequencing was peripheral blood. The receptors here all came from a woman in her 30s who had recovered from COVID-19.

The chain uses TRBV5-1 and TRBJ2-3; D is ambiguous. V lost 2 bases and J 5 bases, leaving 15 bases between the germline ends. Germline V gene data show CDR1 as SGHRS and CDR2 as YFSETQ. The CDR3 has 15 residues. The CDR3 DNA reads TGCGCCAGCAGCTTAACCCTCCAGGCTGGAGATACGCAGTATTTT. This codes for CASSLTLQAGDTQYF.

The chain couples TRBV6-5 to TRBJ2-7; 10 bases fit TRBD2. The V and J ends lost 6 bases and 0 bases, in that order; junction bases with no gene match: 5. CDR1 and CDR2 (germline): MNHEY, SVGAGI. The CDR3 runs to 15 residues. The CDR3 reads CASRTTSGTSYEQYF. The CDR3, as DNA: TGTGCCAGCAGAACTACTAGCGGGACCTCCTACGAGCAGTACTTC.

The V gene is TRBV3-1 (or the pseudogene TRBV3-2), the J gene TRBJ1-4, with D hard to call. The V gene lost 0 bases and the J gene lost 10 bases, with 15 bases spanning the gap. The CDR3 length is 15 residues. Germline V lookup: CDR1 LGHDT, CDR2 YNNKEL (reference sequence). The DNA of the CDR3 is TGTGCCAGCAGCCAAGAAGGACCACGGGGTGGAAAACTGTTTTTT. It specifies CASSQEGPRGGKLFF.

This clone was seen only once. The CDR3 DNA sequence: TGCGCCAGCAGTGAGATAGAACTAGCGGGGTCGAGCACAGATACGCAGTATTTT. As protein: CASSEIELAGSSTDTQYF. The chain combines TRBV10-2 with TRBJ2-3; 10 bases agree with TRBD2. Germline CDR1 is WSHSY and CDR2 is SAAADI. CDR3 length: 18 residues. Germline trimming cut 2 bases from V and 0 bases from J; bases unmatched to any gene: 8.

The rearrangement joins TRBV7-9 to TRBJ1-3, with TRBD1 matching over 7 bases. The CDR3 totals 15 residues. The ends lost 1 base at V and 2 bases at J; junction bases unmatched: 2. The germline CDR1 and CDR2 sequences are SEHNR and FQNEAQ (reference sequence). CDR3 sequence (DNA): TGTGCCAGCAGCTTAGGGGGGACAGCTGGAAACACCATATATTTT. Its translation: CASSLGGTAGNTIYF.

The count of this clone is one. This chain connects TRBV28 to TRBJ2-7; the match to TRBD2 covers 7 bases. Per germline, CDR1 MDHEN and CDR2 SYDVKM. The CDR3 has 12 residues. V was clipped by 6 bases and J by 6 bases; unmatched bases: 5. CDR3 in amino acids: CASSVGEGEQYF. The CDR3, as DNA: TGTGCCAGCAGCGTCGGGGAGGGCGAGCAGTACTTC.

The rearrangement joins TRBV7-2 to TRBJ1-6; 8 positions match TRBD1. The CDR3 contains 15 residues. The germline CDR1 and CDR2 sequences are SGHTA and FQGNSA. Germline trimming cut 5 bases from V and 8 bases from J; bases unmatched to any gene: 8. CDR3 in amino acids: CASSLDGQGYSPLHF. Here the CDR3 DNA reads TGTGCCAGCAGCCTAGATGGACAGGGCTATTCACCCCTCCACTTT.

The chain employs TRBV5-6 and TRBJ1-5; 8 bases match TRBD1. Germline CDR1 is SGHDT and CDR2 is YYEEEE. This CDR3 comprises 16 residues. J lost 4 bases, V lost 2 bases, and 8 bases had no gene match. Written as DNA, the CDR3 is TGTGCCAGCAGCTTCGGGACAGGTTCGGGAAATCAGCCCCAGCATTTT. It codes for CASSFGTGSGNQPQHF.

CDR3 DNA: TGCGCCAGCAGCCAAGATACGACAGGGTACAATGAGCAGTTCTTC. Residues: CASSQDTTGYNEQFF. The genes are TRBV4-3 and TRBJ2-1, with TRBD1 matching 7 bases. With V trimmed by 0 bases and J by 4 bases, 3 bases remained unmatched. Germline CDR1 and CDR2: LGHNA and YSLEER. The CDR3 is made up of 15 amino acids.

The chain couples TRBV5-4 to TRBJ1-4; 10 nucleotides match TRBD1. Trimming took 6 bases from V and 6 from J; bases not matched to a gene: 20. Germline V lookup: CDR1 SGHNT, CDR2 YYREEE (reference sequence). The CDR3 length is 19 residues. The CDR3 spells CASTEGLGQGLFFHEKLFF. DNA for the CDR3: TGTGCCAGCACCGAGGGGTTGGGACAGGGGCTATTTTTTCATGAAAAACTGTTTTTT.

The rearrangement links TRBV9 to TRBJ2-2; the match to TRBD2 covers 12 bases. The junction had 4 bases not matched to a gene; V was cut back by 3 bases and J by 1 base. The CDR3 runs 17 residues. The germline V gene has CDR1 SGDLS and CDR2 YYNGEE. The CDR3, as DNA: TGTGCCAGCAGCGCCGGACTAGCGGGAATGAACACCGGGGAGCTGTTTTTT. Residues: CASSAGLAGMNTGELFF.

The rearrangement uses TRBV4-1 and TRBJ1-1; D gene uncertain. V lost 0 bases to trimming and J lost 0 bases, with 5 bases between them. The CDR3 loop spans 14 amino acids. Germline V gene lookup returns CDR1 MGHRA and CDR2 YSYEKL. CDR3 protein: CASSQDRLNTEAFF. Written as DNA, the CDR3 is TGCGCCAGCAGCCAAGACAGGCTGAACACTGAAGCTTTCTTT.

This clone was counted between two and nine times. The chain links TRBV2 to TRBJ1-1; D unresolved. The CDR3 spans 12 residues. Germline-derived CDR1 and CDR2 are SNHLY and FYNNEI. The ends were cut back, 4 bases at V and 7 bases at J, with 10 bases in the middle. The CDR3 DNA reads TGTGCCAGCAGTGCCACCGGGTTTGAAGCTTTCTTT. Protein sequence: CASSATGFEAFF.

Here the CDR3 reads CASSSEGVGQPQHF. The CDR3 nucleotides are TGTGCCAGCAGCTCTGAAGGGGTAGGTCAGCCCCAGCATTTT. The chain uses TRBV5-6 and TRBJ1-5; perhaps TRBD1 as D (5 bases). The V gene lost 3 bases and the J gene lost 6 bases, with 13 bases spanning the gap. Germline values: CDR1 SGHDT, CDR2 YYEEEE. The CDR3 totals 14 residues. Full variable domain (outside the CDR3, taken from reference TRBV5-6 and TRBJ1-5): DAGVTQSPTHLIKTRGQQVTLRCSPKSGHDTVSWYQQALGQGPQFIFQYYEEEERQRGNFPDRFSGHQFPNYSSELNVNALLLGDSALYLCASSSEGVGQPQHFGDGTRLSIL.

This clone was detected a few times. V usage is TRBV10-3 and J usage is TRBJ1-1, with 7 bases lining up with TRBD1. V lost 6 bases, J lost 5 bases, and 6 bases stayed unmatched. This CDR3 has 13 amino acids. Looked up from germline, CDR1 is ENHRY and CDR2 is SYGVKD. The CDR3, as DNA: TGTGCCATCAGAGAAGACAGGGAGACTGAAGCTTTCTTT. As protein: CAIREDRETEAFF.

This chain joins TRBV11-1 and TRBJ1-2; TRBD1 matches at 7 bases. J lost 2 bases, V lost 5 bases, and 2 bases had no gene match. Germline-derived CDR1 and CDR2 are SGHAT and FQDESV (reference sequence). This CDR3 has 13 residues. The chain's CDR3 is CASSEGQNYGYTF. CDR3 bases: TGTGCCAGCAGCGAGGGACAGAACTATGGCTACACCTTC.

This clone was detected a few times. The genes are TRBV24-1 and TRBJ1-2, with D tentatively TRBD1 (5 bases). The ends were cut back, 1 base at V and 6 bases at J, with 8 bases in the middle. The V gene's germline CDR1 is KGHDR and CDR2 SFDVKD. This CDR3 region has 13 residues. The CDR3 DNA sequence: TGTGCCACCAGTGATTTAAGGGGCAATGGCTACACCTTC. Its protein is CATSDLRGNGYTF.

This chain links TRBV5-1 with TRBJ1-1, with 9 bases matching TRBD1. The V gene's germline CDR1 is SGHRS and CDR2 YFSETQ. The CDR3 spans 14 residues. V was clipped by 2 bases and J by 7 bases; unmatched bases: 6. CDR3 loop: CASSFGTGSIEAFF. The CDR3 region has the DNA TGCGCCAGCAGCTTCGGGACAGGGAGTATTGAAGCTTTCTTT.

This chain connects TRBV4-3 to TRBJ2-2; D remains unclear. Germline V gives CDR1 LGHNA, CDR2 YSLEER. V gave up 0 bases and J gave up 5 bases, with 7 bases separating them. This CDR3 region has 14 residues. This CDR3 is CASSQDEDTGELFF. CDR3 nucleotide sequence: TGCGCCAGCAGCCAAGATGAGGATACCGGGGAGCTGTTTTTT.

The chain joins TRBV28 to TRBJ2-7, with D possibly matching TRBD1 (5 bases). V was clipped by 1 base and J by 3 bases, with 10 bases between them. This CDR3 has 14 residues. The germline V gene has CDR1 MDHEN and CDR2 SYDVKM. This CDR3 reads CASSLSGMGYEQYF. As DNA, the CDR3 is TGTGCCAGCAGTTTATCAGGGATGGGCTACGAGCAGTACTTC.

The chain couples TRBV2 to TRBJ2-3; 15 bases are a match to TRBD2. Germline V lookup: CDR1 SNHLY, CDR2 FYNNEI. V gave up 4 bases and J gave up 5 bases; unmatched junction bases: 4. The length of the CDR3 is 16 residues. The CDR3 loop reads CASSGTSGGAGDTQYF. The DNA of the CDR3 is TGTGCCAGCAGTGGGACTAGCGGGGGGGCAGGAGATACGCAGTATTTT.

This chain joins TRBV13 and TRBJ1-1; D possibly corresponds to TRBD1 (5 bases). The germline V and J ends were trimmed by 5 bases and 6 bases, with 13 bases remaining between them. Germline CDR1 PRHDT, CDR2 FYEKMQ (reference sequence). The CDR3 sequence is 13 residues long. The CDR3 bases are TGTGCCAGCAGCCCCCCAGGGTCCGCTGAAGCTTTCTTT. Its translation: CASSPPGSAEAFF.

The CDR3 nucleotides are TGTGCCAGTAGTAACCCCAGGGGAGACAATCAGCCCCAGCATTTT. It specifies CASSNPRGDNQPQHF. This chain joins TRBV19 and TRBJ1-5; D is possibly TRBD1 (6 bases). Per the germline V gene, CDR1 is LNHDA and CDR2 is SQIVND (reference sequence). V was clipped by 4 bases and J by 3 bases, with 13 bases between them. The CDR3 loop spans 15 amino acids.

A few counts support this clone. CDR3 loop: CASSPWTSGTDTQYF. CDR3 in DNA: TGTGCCAGCAGCCCGTGGACTAGCGGCACAGATACGCAGTATTTT. The chain joins TRBV7-2 to TRBJ2-3, with 9 bases fitting TRBD2. CDR3 length: 15 residues. Germline loops: CDR1 SGHTA, CDR2 FQGNSA. The trim removed 5 bases at V and 1 base at J, leaving 4 bases unmatched. The full variable domain, its missing parts supplied by reference TRBV7-2 and TRBJ2-3, is GAGVSQSPSNKVTEKGKDVELRCDPISGHTALYWYRQSLGQGLEFLIYFQGNSAPDKSGLPSDRFSAERTGGSVSTLTIQRTQQEDSAVYLCASSPWTSGTDTQYFGPGTRLTVL.